The present TCR beta chain was sequenced within a study of blood T cell repertoires in COVID-19. Membership in each cohort depended on participant-reported clinical history. Symptom resolution, clearance, or two negative PCRs marked the recovered donors of Cohort 3. Sequencing used immunoSEQ multiplex PCR; TCRdb keeps in-frame clones, though not all of them. Of approximately 130,000 clones detected, around four fifths appear once; the ten largest clones hold 18%. Trimming took 5 bases from V and 5 from J; bases not matched to a gene: 8. This CDR3 is built from 14 residues. The germline V gene has CDR1 SGHDT and CDR2 YYEEEE.

Sequencing input: PBMCs or T cells enriched from blood (not recorded which). The rearrangement links TRBV5-6 to TRBJ1-1, with 8 bases that match TRBD1. The source of this sequence is a man aged 25-45 years who had recovered from COVID-19. The CDR3 spells CASRRDRSTTEAFF. The CDR3 DNA is TGTGCCAGCAGAAGGGACAGGTCAACAACTGAAGCTTTCTTT.